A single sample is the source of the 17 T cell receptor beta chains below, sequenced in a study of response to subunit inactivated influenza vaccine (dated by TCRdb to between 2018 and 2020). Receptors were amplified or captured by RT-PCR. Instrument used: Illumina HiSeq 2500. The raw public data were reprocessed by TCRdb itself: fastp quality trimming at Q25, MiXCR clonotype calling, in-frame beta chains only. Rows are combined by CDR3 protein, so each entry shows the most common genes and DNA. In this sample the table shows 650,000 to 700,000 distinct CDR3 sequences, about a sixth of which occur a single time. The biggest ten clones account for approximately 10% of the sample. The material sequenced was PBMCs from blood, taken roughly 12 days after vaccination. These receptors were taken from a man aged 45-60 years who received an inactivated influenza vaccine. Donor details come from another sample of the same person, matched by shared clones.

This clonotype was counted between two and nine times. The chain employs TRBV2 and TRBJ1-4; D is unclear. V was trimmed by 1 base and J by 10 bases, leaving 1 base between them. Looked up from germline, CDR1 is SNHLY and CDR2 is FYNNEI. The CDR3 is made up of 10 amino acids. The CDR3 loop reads CASSEGKLFF. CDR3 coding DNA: TGTGCCAGCAGTGAAGGAAAACTGTTTTTT.

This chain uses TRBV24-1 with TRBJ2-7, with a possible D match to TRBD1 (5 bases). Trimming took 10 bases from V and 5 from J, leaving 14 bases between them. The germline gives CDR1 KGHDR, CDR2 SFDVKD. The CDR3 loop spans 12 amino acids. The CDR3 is CATAGNVDEQYF. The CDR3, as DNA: TGTGCCACTGCAGGGAACGTGGACGAGCAGTACTTC.

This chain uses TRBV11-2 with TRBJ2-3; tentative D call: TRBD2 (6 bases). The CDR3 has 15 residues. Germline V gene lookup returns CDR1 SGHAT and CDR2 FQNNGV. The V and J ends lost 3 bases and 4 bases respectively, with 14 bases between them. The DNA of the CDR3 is TGTGCCAGCAGCTTCGGAGGGGTGGCCGCAGATACGCAGTATTTT. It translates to CASSFGGVAADTQYF.

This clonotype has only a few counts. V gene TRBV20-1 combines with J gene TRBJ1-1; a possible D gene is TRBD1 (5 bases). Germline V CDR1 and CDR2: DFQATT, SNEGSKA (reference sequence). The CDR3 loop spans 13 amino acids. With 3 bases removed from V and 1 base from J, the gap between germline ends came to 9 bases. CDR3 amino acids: CSARNQGNTEAFF. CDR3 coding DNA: TGCAGTGCTAGGAACCAGGGGAACACTGAAGCTTTCTTT.

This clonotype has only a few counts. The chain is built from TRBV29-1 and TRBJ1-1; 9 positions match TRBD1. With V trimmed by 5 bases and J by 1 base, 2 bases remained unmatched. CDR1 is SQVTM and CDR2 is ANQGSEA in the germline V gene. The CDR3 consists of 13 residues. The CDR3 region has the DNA TGCAGCGTTAAGACAGGGGGGAACACTGAAGCTTTCTTT. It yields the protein CSVKTGGNTEAFF. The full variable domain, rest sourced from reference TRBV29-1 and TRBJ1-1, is SAVISQKPSRDICQRGTSLTIQCQVDSQVTMMFWYRQQPGQSLTLIATANQGSEATYESGFVIDKFPISRPNLTFSTLTVSNMSPEDSSIYLCSVKTGGNTEAFFGQGTRLTVV.

The DNA for the CDR3 is TGTGCCAGCCGTAAACAGGGGGTCACCGGGGAGCTGTTTTTT. Amino acids: CASRKQGVTGELFF. The genes are TRBV28 and TRBJ2-2, with 8 bases identical to TRBD1. V trimming: 8 bases; J trimming: 4 bases; junction bases outside the gene matches: 6. The CDR3 length is 14 residues. Germline V gene data show CDR1 as MDHEN and CDR2 as SYDVKM.

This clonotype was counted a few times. The CDR3 DNA is TGTGCCAGCAGTTACAGCAGATATAGCAATCAGCCCCAGCATTTT. The encoded protein is CASSYSRYSNQPQHF. The chain uses TRBV6-2 or TRBV6-3 and TRBJ1-5, with D uncertain. The V end lost 2 bases, the J end lost 0 bases, and 8 bases lay between the germline ends. Germline V lookup: CDR1 MNHEY, CDR2 SVGEGT. The CDR3 totals 15 residues.

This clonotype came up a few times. CDR3 sequence: CASSLTIAGDIENEQFF. DNA for the CDR3: TGTGCCAGCAGCCTCACAATAGCGGGGGATATTGAGAATGAGCAGTTCTTC. The gene calls are TRBV5-6 and TRBJ2-1; 9 bases are shared with TRBD2. Trimming removed 4 bases from V and 7 bases from J; junction bases left unmatched: 15. Germline CDR1 SGHDT, CDR2 YYEEEE. This CDR3 is built from 17 residues.

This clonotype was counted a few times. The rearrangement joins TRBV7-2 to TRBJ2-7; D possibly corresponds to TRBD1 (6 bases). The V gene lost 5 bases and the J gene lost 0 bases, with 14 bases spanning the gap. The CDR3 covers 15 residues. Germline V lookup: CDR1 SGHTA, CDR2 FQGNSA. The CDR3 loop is CASSPRTAPSYEQYF. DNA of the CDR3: TGTGCCAGCAGCCCACGGACAGCCCCCTCCTACGAGCAGTACTTC.

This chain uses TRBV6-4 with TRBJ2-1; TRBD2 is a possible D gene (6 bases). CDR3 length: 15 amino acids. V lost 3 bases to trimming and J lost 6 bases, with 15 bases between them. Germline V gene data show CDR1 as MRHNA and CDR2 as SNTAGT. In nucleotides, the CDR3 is TGTGCCAGCAGTGAGACGCGCGGGGTAATCAATGAGCAGTTCTTC. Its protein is CASSETRGVINEQFF.

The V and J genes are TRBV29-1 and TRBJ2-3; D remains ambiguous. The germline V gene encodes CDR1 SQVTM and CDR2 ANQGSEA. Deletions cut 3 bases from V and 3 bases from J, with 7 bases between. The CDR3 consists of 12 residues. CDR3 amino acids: CSVDLGTDTQYF. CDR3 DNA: TGCAGCGTTGATCTTGGGACAGATACGCAGTATTTT.

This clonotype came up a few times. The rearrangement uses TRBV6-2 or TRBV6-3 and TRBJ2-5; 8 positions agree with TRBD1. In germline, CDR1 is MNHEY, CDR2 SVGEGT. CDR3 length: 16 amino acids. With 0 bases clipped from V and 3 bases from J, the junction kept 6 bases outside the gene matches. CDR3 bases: TGTGCCAGCAGTTACTCGCTGACAGGGGTCAAAGAGACCCAGTACTTC. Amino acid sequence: CASSYSLTGVKETQYF.

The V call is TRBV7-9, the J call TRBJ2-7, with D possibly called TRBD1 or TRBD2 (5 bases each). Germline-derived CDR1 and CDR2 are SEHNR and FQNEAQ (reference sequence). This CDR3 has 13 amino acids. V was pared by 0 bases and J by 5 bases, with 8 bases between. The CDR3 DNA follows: TGTGCCAGCAGCTTAGCGGGGACCGACGAGCAGTACTTC. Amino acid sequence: CASSLAGTDEQYF.

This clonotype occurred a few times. Here the CDR3 reads CASSFAGGNQETQYF. The CDR3 nucleotides read TGTGCCAGCAGTTTTGCGGGAGGGAATCAAGAGACCCAGTACTTC. The chain uses TRBV28 and TRBJ2-5; 9 bases line up with TRBD2. With V trimmed by 3 bases and J by 2 bases, 4 bases remained unmatched. The germline CDR1 and CDR2 sequences are MDHEN and SYDVKM. The CDR3 has 15 residues.

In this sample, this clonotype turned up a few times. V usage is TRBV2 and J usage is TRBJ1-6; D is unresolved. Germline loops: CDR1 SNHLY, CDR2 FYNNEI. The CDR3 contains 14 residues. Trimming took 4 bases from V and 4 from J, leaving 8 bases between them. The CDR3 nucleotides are TGTGCCAGCAGTGCCAGGCCTTATAATTCACCCCTCCACTTT. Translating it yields CASSARPYNSPLHF.

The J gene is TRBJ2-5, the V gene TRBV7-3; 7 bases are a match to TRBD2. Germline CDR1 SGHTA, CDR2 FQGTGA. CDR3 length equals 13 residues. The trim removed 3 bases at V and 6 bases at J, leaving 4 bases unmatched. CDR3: CASSLASGQTQYF. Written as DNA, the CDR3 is TGTGCCAGCAGCTTGGCTAGCGGTCAGACCCAGTACTTC.

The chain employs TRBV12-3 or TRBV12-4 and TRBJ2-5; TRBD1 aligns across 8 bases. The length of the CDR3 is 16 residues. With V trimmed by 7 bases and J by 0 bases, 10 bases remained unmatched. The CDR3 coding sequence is TGTGCCAGCATTGGGGCCGGGACAGGCAACCAAGAGACCCAGTACTTC. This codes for CASIGAGTGNQETQYF.